This record looks at one T cell receptor (beta chain) sequence and its context. What it recognizes is unknown. This sample stems from a study of CD8 T cells in Susac syndrome. Findings and limits, study-wide: By the study's own acknowledgment, its TCR sequencing and HLA analysis included relatively few individuals.

Reverse transcription of roughly 0.5 to 1 ug RNA was carried out with random hexamers. TCRdb redid the calling of the immunoSEQ multiplex PCR reads with MiXCR, one entry per CDR3 protein. In the table there are around 150,000 distinct CDR3 sequences, around 93% of which are singletons. Germline V CDR1 and CDR2: SGHAT, FQNNGV. The CDR3 has 13 amino acids. The V end lost 5 bases, the J end lost 2 bases, and 10 bases lay between the germline ends. The clonotype originates from a human donor with Susac syndrome. This chain joins TRBV11-2 and TRBJ2-7; a weak D match, TRBD1 (5 bases). The sequenced sample was CD8+ T cells from PBMCs. The CDR3 protein is CASSRDSPYEQYF. Here the CDR3 DNA reads TGTGCCAGCAGCCGCGACAGTCCCTACGAGCAGTACTTC.